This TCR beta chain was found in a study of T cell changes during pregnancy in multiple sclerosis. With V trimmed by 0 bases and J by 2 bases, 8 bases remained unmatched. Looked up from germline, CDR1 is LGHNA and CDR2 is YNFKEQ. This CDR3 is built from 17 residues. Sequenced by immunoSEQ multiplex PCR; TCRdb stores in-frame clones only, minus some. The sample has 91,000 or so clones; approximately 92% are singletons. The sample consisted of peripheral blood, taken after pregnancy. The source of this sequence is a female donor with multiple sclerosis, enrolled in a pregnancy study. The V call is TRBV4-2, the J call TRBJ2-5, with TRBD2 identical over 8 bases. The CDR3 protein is CASSQDGAGGWQETQYF. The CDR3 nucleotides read TGTGCCAGCAGCCAAGACGGGGCGGGAGGATGGCAAGAGACCCAGTACTTC.